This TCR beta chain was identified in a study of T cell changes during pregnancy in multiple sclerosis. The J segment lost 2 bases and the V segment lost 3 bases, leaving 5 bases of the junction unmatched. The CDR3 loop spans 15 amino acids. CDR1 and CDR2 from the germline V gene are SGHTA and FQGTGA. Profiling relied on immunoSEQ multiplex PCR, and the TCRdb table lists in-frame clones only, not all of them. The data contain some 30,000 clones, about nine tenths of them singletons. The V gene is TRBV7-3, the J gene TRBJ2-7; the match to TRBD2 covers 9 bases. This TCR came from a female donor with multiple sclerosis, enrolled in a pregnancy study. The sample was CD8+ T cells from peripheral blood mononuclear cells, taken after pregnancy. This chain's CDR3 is CASSFASGAPYEQYF. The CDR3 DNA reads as TGTGCCAGCAGCTTCGCTAGCGGGGCACCCTACGAGCAGTACTTC.